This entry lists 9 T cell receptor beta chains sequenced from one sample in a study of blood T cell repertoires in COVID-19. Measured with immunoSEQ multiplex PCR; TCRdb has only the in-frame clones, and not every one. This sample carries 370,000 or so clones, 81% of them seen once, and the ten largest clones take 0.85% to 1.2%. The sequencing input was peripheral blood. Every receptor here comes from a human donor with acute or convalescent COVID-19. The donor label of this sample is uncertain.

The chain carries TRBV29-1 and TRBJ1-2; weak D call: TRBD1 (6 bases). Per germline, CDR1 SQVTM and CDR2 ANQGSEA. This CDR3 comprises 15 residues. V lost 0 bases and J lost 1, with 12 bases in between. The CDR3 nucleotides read TGCAGCGTTGAAGAGGCCAGGGGAAGTAACTATGGCTACACCTTC. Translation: CSVEEARGSNYGYTF.

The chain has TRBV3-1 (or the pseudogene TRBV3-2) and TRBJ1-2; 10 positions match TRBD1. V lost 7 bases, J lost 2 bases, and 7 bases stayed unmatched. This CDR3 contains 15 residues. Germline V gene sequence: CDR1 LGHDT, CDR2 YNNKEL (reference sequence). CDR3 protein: CASTSWDRGNYGYTF. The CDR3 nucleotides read TGTGCCAGCACCTCCTGGGACAGGGGCAACTATGGCTACACCTTC.

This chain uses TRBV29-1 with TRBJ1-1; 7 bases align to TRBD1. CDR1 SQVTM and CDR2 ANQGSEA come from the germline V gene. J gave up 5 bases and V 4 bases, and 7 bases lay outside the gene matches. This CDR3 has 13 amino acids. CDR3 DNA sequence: TGCAGCGTTGGGGGACAGAGTAGAACTGAAGCTTTCTTT. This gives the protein CSVGGQSRTEAFF.

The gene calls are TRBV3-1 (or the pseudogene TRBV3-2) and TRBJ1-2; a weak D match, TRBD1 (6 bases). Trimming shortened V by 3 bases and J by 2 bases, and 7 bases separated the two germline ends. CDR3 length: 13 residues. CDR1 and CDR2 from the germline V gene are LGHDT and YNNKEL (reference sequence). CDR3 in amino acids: CASSQQGNYGYTF. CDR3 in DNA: TGTGCCAGCAGCCAGCAGGGGAACTATGGCTACACCTTC.

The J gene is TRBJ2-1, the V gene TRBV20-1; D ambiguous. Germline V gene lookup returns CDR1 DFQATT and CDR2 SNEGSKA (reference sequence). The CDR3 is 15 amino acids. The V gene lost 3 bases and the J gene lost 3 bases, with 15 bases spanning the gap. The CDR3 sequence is CSASSHPKYYNEQFF. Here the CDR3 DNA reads TGCAGTGCTAGTAGCCACCCAAAGTACTACAATGAGCAGTTCTTC.

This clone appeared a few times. The CDR3 DNA reads TGCGCCAGCAGTGGGGGCTACGAAAAACTGTTTTTT. Encoded protein: CASSGGYEKLFF. The chain combines TRBV10-2 with TRBJ1-4, with D perhaps matching TRBD1 (5 bases). Between the trimmed V and J ends, which lost 4 bases and 8 bases, there was a span of 8 bases. The length of the CDR3 is 12 residues. In germline, CDR1 is WSHSY, CDR2 SAAADI.

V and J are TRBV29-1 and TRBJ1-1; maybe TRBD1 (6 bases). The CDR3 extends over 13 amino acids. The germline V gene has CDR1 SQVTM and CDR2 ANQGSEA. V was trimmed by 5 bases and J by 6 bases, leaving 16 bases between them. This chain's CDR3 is CSVFEQGYAEAFF. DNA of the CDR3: TGCAGCGTTTTCGAACAGGGCTACGCTGAAGCTTTCTTT.

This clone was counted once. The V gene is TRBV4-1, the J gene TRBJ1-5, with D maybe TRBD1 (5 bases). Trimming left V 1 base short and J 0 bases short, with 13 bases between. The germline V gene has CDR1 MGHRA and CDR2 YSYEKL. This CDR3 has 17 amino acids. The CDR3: CASSQVLRGDSNQPQHF. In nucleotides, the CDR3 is TGCGCCAGCAGCCAAGTTCTCCGGGGGGATAGCAATCAGCCCCAGCATTTT.

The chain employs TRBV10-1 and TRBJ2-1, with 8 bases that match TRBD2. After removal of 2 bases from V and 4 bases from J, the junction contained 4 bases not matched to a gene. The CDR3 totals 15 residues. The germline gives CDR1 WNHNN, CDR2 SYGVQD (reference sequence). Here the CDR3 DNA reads TGCGCCAGCAGTGAGCGGGGGGGAGGGTACAATGAGCAGTTCTTC. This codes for CASSERGGGYNEQFF.